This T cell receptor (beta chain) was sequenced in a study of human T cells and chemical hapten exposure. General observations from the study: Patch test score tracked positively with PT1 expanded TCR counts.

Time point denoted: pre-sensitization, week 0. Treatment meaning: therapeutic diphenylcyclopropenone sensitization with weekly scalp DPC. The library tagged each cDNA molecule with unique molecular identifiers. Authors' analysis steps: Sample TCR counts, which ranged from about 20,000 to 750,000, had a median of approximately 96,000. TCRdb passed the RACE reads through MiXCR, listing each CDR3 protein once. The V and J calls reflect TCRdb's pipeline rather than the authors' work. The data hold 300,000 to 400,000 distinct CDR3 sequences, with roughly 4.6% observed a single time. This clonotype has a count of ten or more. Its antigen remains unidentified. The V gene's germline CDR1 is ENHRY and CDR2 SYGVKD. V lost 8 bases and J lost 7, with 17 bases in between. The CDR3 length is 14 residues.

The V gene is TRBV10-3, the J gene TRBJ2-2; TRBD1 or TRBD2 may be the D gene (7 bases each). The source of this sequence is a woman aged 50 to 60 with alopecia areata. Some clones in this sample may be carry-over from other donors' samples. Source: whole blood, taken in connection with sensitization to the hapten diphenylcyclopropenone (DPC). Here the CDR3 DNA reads TGTGCCATCCGCCAGGGGGGGGCTAACGGGGAGCTGTTTTTT. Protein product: CAIRQGGANGELFF.